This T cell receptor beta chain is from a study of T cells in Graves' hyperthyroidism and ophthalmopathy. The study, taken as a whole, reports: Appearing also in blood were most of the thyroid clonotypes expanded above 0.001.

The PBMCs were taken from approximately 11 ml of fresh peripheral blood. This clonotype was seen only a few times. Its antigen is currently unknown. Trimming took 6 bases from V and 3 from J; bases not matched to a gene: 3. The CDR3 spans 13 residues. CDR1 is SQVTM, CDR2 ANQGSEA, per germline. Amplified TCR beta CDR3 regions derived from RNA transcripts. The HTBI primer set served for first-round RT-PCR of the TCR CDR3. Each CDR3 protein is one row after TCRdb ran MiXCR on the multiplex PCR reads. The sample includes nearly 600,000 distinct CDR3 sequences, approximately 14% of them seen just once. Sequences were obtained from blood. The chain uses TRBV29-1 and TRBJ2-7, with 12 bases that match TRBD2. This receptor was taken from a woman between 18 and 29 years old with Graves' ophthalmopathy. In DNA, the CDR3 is TGCAGCGTGGGACTAGCGGGCTACTACGAGCAGTACTTC. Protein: CSVGLAGYYEQYF.